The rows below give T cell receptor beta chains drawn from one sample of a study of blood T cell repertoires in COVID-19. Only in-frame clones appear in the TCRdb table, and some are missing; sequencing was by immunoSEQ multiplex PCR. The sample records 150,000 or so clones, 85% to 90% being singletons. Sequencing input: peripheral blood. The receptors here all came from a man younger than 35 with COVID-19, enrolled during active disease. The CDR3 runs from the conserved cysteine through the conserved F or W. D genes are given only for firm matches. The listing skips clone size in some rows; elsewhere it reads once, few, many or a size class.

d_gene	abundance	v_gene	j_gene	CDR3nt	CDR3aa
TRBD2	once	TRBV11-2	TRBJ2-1	TGTGCCAGCAGCTTAGAGGGACTAGCGGGAGGGCCTTACAATGAGCAGTTCTTC	CASSLEGLAGGPYNEQFF
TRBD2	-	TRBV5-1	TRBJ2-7	TGCGCCAGCAGCATTAGCGGGAGAAACCCGCTCTACGAGCAGTACTTC	CASSISGRNPLYEQYF
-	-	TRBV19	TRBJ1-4	TGTGCCAGTAGTGCCGGGAATAATGAAAAACTGTTTTTT	CASSAGNNEKLFF
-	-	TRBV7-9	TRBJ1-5	TGTGCCAGCAGCTTATCTCGTGGGGCAGGGGATAGCAATCAGCCCCAGCATTTT	CASSLSRGAGDSNQPQHF
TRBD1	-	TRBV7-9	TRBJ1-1	TGTGCCAGCAGCACCTGGACAGGGAATAACACTGAAGCTTTCTTT	CASSTWTGNNTEAFF
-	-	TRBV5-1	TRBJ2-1	TGCGCCAGCAGCTTGGACGGCCTCCCCGGGGGTAATGAGCAGTTCTTC	CASSLDGLPGGNEQFF
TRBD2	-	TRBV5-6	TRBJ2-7	TGTGCCAGCAGCTTGGCCGAGACTAGCGTACCCTTTGAGCAGTACTTC	CASSLAETSVPFEQYF
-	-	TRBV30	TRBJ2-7	TGTGCCTGGAGCCCGGGACTTTACGAGCAGTACTTC	CAWSPGLYEQYF
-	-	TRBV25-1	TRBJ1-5	TGTGCCAGCAGTGGTCTCAGCGATCAGCCCCAGCATTTT	CASSGLSDQPQHF
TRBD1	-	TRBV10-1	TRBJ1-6	TGCGCCAGCAGTGTAGACAGGGACGGTAATAATTCACCCCTCCACTTT	CASSVDRDGNNSPLHF
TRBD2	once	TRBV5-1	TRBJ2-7	TGCGCCAGCAGCCCGGGACTAGCCCTCGTCTACGAGCAGTACTTC	CASSPGLALVYEQYF
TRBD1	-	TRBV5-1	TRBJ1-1	TGCGCCAGCAGCCTCGGGACAGGGGCCACTGAAGCTTTCTTT	CASSLGTGATEAFF
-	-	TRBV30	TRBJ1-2	TGTGCCTGGAGTGTACCCAGGCGGGGGCAACTCTATGGCTACACCTTC	CAWSVPRRGQLYGYTF
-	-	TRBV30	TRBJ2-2	TGTGCCTGGAGTGTACGGTTCCCCGCTTACCCCGGGGAGCTGTTTTTT	CAWSVRFPAYPGELFF
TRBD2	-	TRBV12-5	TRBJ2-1	TGTGCTAGTGGTTCGCCCGGGACTAGTGATGAGCAGTTCTTC	CASGSPGTSDEQFF
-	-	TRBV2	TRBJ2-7	TGTGCCAGCATCTCTACCTACGAGCAGTACTTC	CASISTYEQYF
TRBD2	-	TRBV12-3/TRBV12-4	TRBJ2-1	TGTGCCAGCAGTTTCGGGAGGGCCACTGAGCAGTTCTTC	CASSFGRATEQFF
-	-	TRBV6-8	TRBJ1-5	TGTGCCAGCAGTTACGGATTTTACGGGGAGCCCGGGGAGCCCCAGCATTTT	CASSYGFYGEPGEPQHF
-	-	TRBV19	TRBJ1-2	TGTGCCAGTAGCGAAAGCTACTATGGCTACACCTTC	CASSESYYGYTF
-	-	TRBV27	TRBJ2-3	TGTGCCAGCAGTTTCCTGCGGGATACAGATACGCAGTATTTT	CASSFLRDTDTQYF
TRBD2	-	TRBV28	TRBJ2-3	TGTGCCAGCAGCTTGGGGGGCCTAGCGGGACGCACAGATACGCAGTATTTT	CASSLGGLAGRTDTQYF
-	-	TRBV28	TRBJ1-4	TGTGCCAGCACCCCCCGGGGAGCAACTAATGAAAAACTGTTTTTT	CASTPRGATNEKLFF
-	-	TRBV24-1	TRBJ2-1	TGTGCCACCAGTGACCAGGACAGTGGACCCACCAATGAGCAGTTCTTC	CATSDQDSGPTNEQFF
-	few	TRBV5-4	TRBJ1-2	TGTGCCAGCGGTCTCGGGAGGGCGCGGGGCTACACCTTC	CASGLGRARGYTF
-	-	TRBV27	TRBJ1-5	TGTGCCAGCAGTCTGGGGGCACTTCAGCCCCAGCATTTT	CASSLGALQPQHF
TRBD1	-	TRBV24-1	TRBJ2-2	TGTGCCACCAGTGAACTGACAGGGACCACCGGGGAGCTGTTTTTT	CATSELTGTTGELFF
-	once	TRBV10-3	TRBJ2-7	TGTGCCATCAGCGCCGACACCTACGAGCAGTACTTC	CAISADTYEQYF
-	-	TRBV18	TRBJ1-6	TGTGCCAGCTCACCTTTCGGGATTTCGGATAGCTCCTATAATTCACCCCTCCACTTT	CASSPFGISDSSYNSPLHF
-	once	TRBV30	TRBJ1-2	TGTGCCTCCATGCGGACATCCGCCGTTTATAACTATGGCTACACCTTC	CASMRTSAVYNYGYTF
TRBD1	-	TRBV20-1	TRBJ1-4	TGCAGTGCTAGTCAGGGGGCCCTTAATGAAAAACTGCTTTTT	CSASQGALNEKLLF
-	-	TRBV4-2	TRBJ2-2	TGTGCCAGCAGCCAACTATCTGCGGCTAGCGAAAACACCGGGGAGCTGTTTTTT	CASSQLSAASENTGELFF
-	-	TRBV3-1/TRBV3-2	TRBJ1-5	TGTGCCAGCAGCCGGGGGCATAGCAATCAGCCCCAGCATTTT	CASSRGHSNQPQHF
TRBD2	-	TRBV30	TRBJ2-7	TGTGCCTTTAGCGGGAGGGCCTACGAGCAGTACTTC	CAFSGRAYEQYF
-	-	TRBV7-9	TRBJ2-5	TGTGCCAGCAGCTTATATAGAGTACAAGAGACCCAGTACTTC	CASSLYRVQETQYF
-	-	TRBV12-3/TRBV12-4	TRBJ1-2	TGTGCCAGCGTGGGGCGGGGGGCGGAGGGCTACACCTTC	CASVGRGAEGYTF
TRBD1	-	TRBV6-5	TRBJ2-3	TGTGCCAGCAGTTACATCGGGACAGGGCTAGATACGCAGTATTTT	CASSYIGTGLDTQYF
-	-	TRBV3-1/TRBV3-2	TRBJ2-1	TGTGCCAGCAGCCAAGGAGACAATGAGCAGTTCTTC	CASSQGDNEQFF
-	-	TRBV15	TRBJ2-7	TGTGCCACCAGCAGAGATTCGGACAACGAGCAGTACTTC	CATSRDSDNEQYF
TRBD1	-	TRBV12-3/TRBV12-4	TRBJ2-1	TGTGCCAGCAGGCCGACAGGGATTGAGCAGTTCTTC	CASRPTGIEQFF
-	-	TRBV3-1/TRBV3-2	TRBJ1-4	TGTGCCAGCAGCGTATCAGGGACTAATGAAAAACTGCTTTTT	CASSVSGTNEKLLF
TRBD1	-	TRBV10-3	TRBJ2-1	TGTGCCATCAGTGAGGGGGACAGCTCCTACAATGAGCAGTTCTTC	CAISEGDSSYNEQFF
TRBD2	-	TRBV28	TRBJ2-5	TGTGCCAGCAAACAGCCCAGGGAGGGGCAGACCCAGTACTTC	CASKQPREGQTQYF
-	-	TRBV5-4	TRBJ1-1	TGTGCCAGCAGCCCGACAGGTCTGAACACTGAAGCTTTCTTT	CASSPTGLNTEAFF
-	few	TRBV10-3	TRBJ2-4	TGTGCCATCAGTGCGGTCAAAAACATTCAGTACTTC	CAISAVKNIQYF
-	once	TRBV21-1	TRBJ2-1	TGTGCCAGCAGCAAAATACCCCGGGAGGGCACGGTAAGTGATGAGCAGTTCTTC	CASSKIPREGTVSDEQFF
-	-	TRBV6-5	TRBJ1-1	TGTGCCAGCAGAGACACAGGGTCCACTGAAGCTTTCTTT	CASRDTGSTEAFF